The 27 T cell receptor beta chains listed next were all sequenced from one sample in a study of blood T cell repertoires in COVID-19. Produced via immunoSEQ multiplex PCR; TCRdb's table is partial and in-frame only. The repertoire includes some 48,000 clones, 89% of them detected once, and 2.2% sits in the top ten. The sequencing input was peripheral blood. These TCRs come from a human donor in a cohort sampled during active COVID-19.

The V gene is TRBV6-5, the J gene TRBJ2-2; D is undetermined. The CDR3 length is 14 residues. The V end lost 7 bases, the J end lost 4 bases, and 13 bases lay between the germline ends. Germline-derived CDR1 and CDR2 are MNHEY and SVGAGI. CDR3 sequence reads: CASTPFESTGELFF. The DNA of the CDR3 is TGTGCCAGCACCCCGTTTGAGAGCACCGGGGAGCTGTTTTTT.

The J gene is TRBJ1-2, the V gene TRBV19; 7 nucleotides align to TRBD1. The CDR3 sequence is 13 residues long. Trimming cost V 6 bases and J 6 bases; bases outside gene matches: 7. Germline lookup yields CDR1 LNHDA and CDR2 SQIVND (reference sequence). CDR3 region: CASSRQGPHGYTF. Written as DNA, the CDR3 is TGTGCCAGTAGCCGACAGGGTCCTCATGGCTACACCTTC. Variable domain in full (rest from reference TRBV19 and TRBJ1-2): DGGITQSPKYLFRKEGQNVTLSCEQNLNHDAMYWYRQDPGQGLRLIYYSQIVNDFQKGDIAEGYSVSREKKESFPLTVTSAQKNPTAFYLCASSRQGPHGYTFGSGTRLTVV.

The rearrangement links TRBV2 to TRBJ2-2, with D possibly matching TRBD1 (6 bases). Germline V lookup: CDR1 SNHLY, CDR2 FYNNEI. The length of the CDR3 is 15 residues. Trimming stripped 5 bases from V and 0 bases from J, with 10 bases between. The CDR3 spells CASSYDRTNTGELFF. CDR3 nucleotides: TGTGCCAGCAGTTATGACAGGACGAACACCGGGGAGCTGTTTTTT. Full variable domain (rest looked up from reference TRBV2 and TRBJ2-2): EPEVTQTPSHQVTQMGQEVILRCVPISNHLYFYWYRQILGQKVEFLVSFYNNEISEKSEIFDDQFSVERPDGSNFTLKIRSTKLEDSAMYFCASSYDRTNTGELFFGEGSRLTVL.

V gene TRBV9 combines with J gene TRBJ2-1; 14 positions match TRBD2. After removal of 3 bases from V and 4 bases from J, the junction contained 3 bases not matched to a gene. Germline loops: CDR1 SGDLS, CDR2 YYNGEE. The CDR3 runs to 16 residues. CDR3 protein: CASSARLAGGYNEQFF. CDR3 in DNA: TGTGCCAGCAGCGCCAGACTAGCGGGGGGGTACAATGAGCAGTTCTTC. The full variable domain, rest sourced from reference TRBV9 and TRBJ2-1, is DSGVTQTPKHLITATGQRVTLRCSPRSGDLSVYWYQQSLDQGLQFLIQYYNGEERAKGNILERFSAQQFPDLHSELNLSSLELGDSALYFCASSARLAGGYNEQFFGPGTRLTVL.

This clone was observed a handful of times. V is TRBV27 and J is TRBJ2-1; TRBD1 agrees at 10 bases. The CDR3 contains 15 residues. V shed 6 bases and J 6 bases; nucleotides not matched to a gene: 8. Germline lookup yields CDR1 MNHEY and CDR2 SMNVEV (reference sequence). In DNA form, the CDR3 reads TGTGCCAGCAGACTACCGGGACAGGGGAGCAATGAGCAGTTCTTC. It codes for CASRLPGQGSNEQFF.

The chain joins TRBV19 to TRBJ1-5; D possibly corresponds to TRBD1 (5 bases). This CDR3 contains 17 residues. The ends were cut back, 1 base at V and 0 bases at J, with 13 bases in the middle. In germline, CDR1 is LNHDA, CDR2 SQIVND (reference sequence). The chain's CDR3 is CASSIAAGGSSNQPQHF. Here the CDR3 DNA reads TGTGCCAGTAGTATAGCGGCCGGGGGAAGTAGCAATCAGCCCCAGCATTTT.

The chain is built from TRBV7-2 and TRBJ2-3; 9 bases are a match to TRBD1. This CDR3 region has 14 residues. V shed 5 bases and J 4 bases; nucleotides not matched to a gene: 4. The germline gives CDR1 SGHTA, CDR2 FQGNSA. The CDR3 DNA reads TGTGCCAGCAGCCTCAGGGACAGGGCAGATACGCAGTATTTT. As protein: CASSLRDRADTQYF.

The chain employs TRBV4-3 and TRBJ2-4; D unclear. Germline CDR1 is LGHNA and CDR2 is YSLEER. With 0 bases removed from V and 8 bases from J, the gap between germline ends came to 17 bases. There are 16 residues in the CDR3. CDR3 sequence: CASSQDYPTPADIQYF. DNA of the CDR3: TGCGCCAGCAGCCAAGACTACCCTACTCCCGCGGACATTCAGTACTTC.

The J gene is TRBJ2-7, the V gene TRBV9; D unclear. Germline CDR1 SGDLS, CDR2 YYNGEE. The CDR3 has 14 amino acids. Deletions cut 0 bases from V and 4 bases from J, with 11 bases between. The CDR3 region is CASSVALQLYEQYF. The DNA for the CDR3 is TGTGCCAGCAGCGTAGCTTTACAGCTATACGAGCAGTACTTC.

This clone has only a few counts. The V gene is TRBV21-1, the J gene TRBJ1-5; TRBD1, as called in the table, went unchecked against the DNA. TRBV21-1 is labeled a pseudogene. The CDR3 sequence is 13 residues long. CDR3 loop: CASGHRAGQPQHF. The CDR3 DNA sequence: TGTGCCAGCGGGCACAGGGCCGGTCAGCCCCAGCATTTT.

V is TRBV2 and J is TRBJ2-6; tentative D call: TRBD1 (5 bases). With 6 bases removed from V and 0 bases from J, the gap between germline ends came to 9 bases. CDR3 length equals 15 residues. In germline, CDR1 is SNHLY, CDR2 FYNNEI. CDR3 sequence reads: CASRGHLSGANVLTF. The CDR3 region has the DNA TGTGCCAGCAGAGGACACCTCTCTGGGGCCAACGTCCTGACTTTC.

This chain connects TRBV28 to TRBJ2-7; the D gene is possibly TRBD1 (6 bases). V was clipped by 7 bases and J by 3 bases, with 25 bases between them. The germline gives CDR1 MDHEN, CDR2 SYDVKM. The CDR3 is 17 amino acids. The CDR3 loop is CASTSRAGPQGGYEQYF. As DNA, the CDR3 is TGTGCCAGCACTTCAAGGGCCGGACCACAAGGGGGCTACGAGCAGTACTTC.

The rearrangement joins TRBV6-5 to TRBJ2-7; 8 bases fit TRBD1. Germline values: CDR1 MNHEY, CDR2 SVGAGI. This CDR3 comprises 15 residues. The junction had 11 bases not matched to a gene; V was cut back by 7 bases and J by 3 bases. The CDR3 nucleotides read TGTGCCAGCACCCCACCCACCGGGACAGGCTACGAGCAGTACTTC. This translates into CASTPPTGTGYEQYF.

The V gene is TRBV19, the J gene TRBJ2-7, with TRBD2 matching 10 bases. V was pared by 7 bases and J by 1 base, with 4 bases of the junction left unmatched. CDR1 and CDR2 (germline): LNHDA, SQIVND (reference sequence). The CDR3 contains 14 residues. In nucleotides, the CDR3 is TGTGCCAGTACCGATAGCGGGGGGTCCTACGAGCAGTACTTC. Protein sequence: CASTDSGGSYEQYF.

The chain carries TRBV7-3 and TRBJ1-3; D unclear. Germline loops: CDR1 SGHTA, CDR2 FQGTGA. Trimming pared 6 bases from V and 0 bases from J, leaving 30 bases between. The CDR3 is 21 amino acids. CDR3 in DNA: TGTGCCAGCAGACCTACCACTAGTGGGTCCTTCAGGACGAGCTCTGGAAACACCATATATTTT. It encodes CASRPTTSGSFRTSSGNTIYF. Supplemented by reference TRBV7-3 and TRBJ1-3, the full variable domain reads GAGVSQTPSNKVTEKGKYVELRCDPISGHTALYWYRQSLGQGPEFLIYFQGTGAADDSGLPNDRFFAVRPEGSVSTLKIQRTERGDSAVYLCASRPTTSGSFRTSSGNTIYFGEGSWLTVV.

The chain links TRBV29-1 to TRBJ2-7, with D possibly matching TRBD2 (6 bases). Trimming took 6 bases from V and 5 from J, leaving 17 bases between them. Per the germline V gene, CDR1 is SQVTM and CDR2 is ANQGSEA. The CDR3 has 13 amino acids. CDR3 sequence (DNA): TGCAGCGTGAAAGGGGCCCGGAGGGACGAGCAGTACTTC. It encodes CSVKGARRDEQYF.

The gene calls are TRBV19 and TRBJ2-2, with 9 positions matching TRBD1. The CDR3 is 15 amino acids. V shed 8 bases, J shed 5 bases, and the junction held 9 bases outside the gene matches. CDR1 and CDR2 (germline): LNHDA, SQIVND (reference sequence). For the CDR3, the DNA is TGTGCCAGTCGGTCACAGGGGGCGCGGACCGGGGAGCTGTTTTTT. Its protein is CASRSQGARTGELFF.

This sequence joins TRBV4-3 and TRBJ2-1; 8 bases match TRBD2. The germline CDR1 and CDR2 sequences are LGHNA and YSLEER. The V and J ends lost 0 bases and 6 bases, in that order; junction bases with no gene match: 13. CDR3 length: 18 amino acids. The CDR3 protein is CASSQDMSAGGRFNEQFF. The DNA for the CDR3 is TGCGCCAGCAGCCAAGATATGAGTGCGGGAGGCCGCTTCAATGAGCAGTTCTTC.

The V call is TRBV21-1, the J call TRBJ2-7; TRBD1 is the table's D call and was not checked against the DNA. TRBV21-1 is deemed a pseudogene. The CDR3 is 15 amino acids. The CDR3 here is CASGQYRAPNYEQYF. CDR3 sequence (DNA): TGTGCCAGCGGACAGTACAGGGCCCCGAACTACGAGCAGTACTTC.

The V gene is TRBV2, the J gene TRBJ2-1, with 10 nucleotides matching TRBD1. Looked up from germline, CDR1 is SNHLY and CDR2 is FYNNEI. The V segment lost 4 bases and the J segment 4 bases; nucleotides outside the gene matches: 4. This CDR3 is 15 amino acids long. CDR3: CASSADRGEYNEQFF. For the CDR3, the DNA is TGTGCCAGCAGTGCGGACAGGGGGGAATACAATGAGCAGTTCTTC.

J is TRBJ2-5 and V is TRBV18; D is ambiguous. The CDR3 contains 15 residues. Germline loops: CDR1 KGHSH, CDR2 LQKENI. Trimming took off 2 bases at V and 0 bases at J, with 10 bases between the two ends. CDR3 DNA: TGTGCCAGCTCACCAAGCTTCGGGTACCAAGAGACCCAGTACTTC. Protein product: CASSPSFGYQETQYF. Based on the CDR3 plus reference TRBV18 and TRBJ2-5, the full variable domain is NAGVMQNPRHLVRRRGQEARLRCSPMKGHSHVYWYRQLPEEGLKFMVYLQKENIIDESGMPKERFSAEFPKEGPSILRIQQVVRGDSAAYFCASSPSFGYQETQYFGPGTRLLVL.

The genes are TRBV6-5 and TRBJ2-1; 7 bases are shared with TRBD2. The CDR3 has 13 residues. Germline assignment: CDR1 MNHEY and CDR2 SVGAGI. J gave up 13 bases and V 2 bases, and 8 bases lay outside the gene matches. The CDR3 sequence is CASSYEAGAYQFF. The CDR3 nucleotides are TGTGCCAGCAGTTACGAGGCGGGAGCTTATCAGTTCTTC.

The CDR3 nucleotides read TGTGCCAGCAGCTTAGAGGCAGGGAGGTCTGAAGCTTTCTTT. Translating it yields CASSLEAGRSEAFF. The chain combines TRBV11-1 with TRBJ1-1; TRBD1 might be the D (5 bases). V lost 1 base, J lost 6 bases, and 12 bases lay in between. From germline, CDR1 is SGHAT and CDR2 FQDESV (reference sequence). CDR3 length: 14 amino acids. Based on the CDR3 plus reference TRBV11-1 and TRBJ1-1, the full variable domain is EAEVAQSPRYKITEKSQAVAFWCDPISGHATLYWYRQILGQGPELLVQFQDESVVDDSQLPKDRFSAERLKGVDSTLKIQPAELGDSAMYLCASSLEAGRSEAFFGQGTRLTVV.

The CDR3, as DNA: TGTGCCTGGAGTGTACCGGGACTTCACACCGGGGAGCTGTTTTTT. Translation: CAWSVPGLHTGELFF. This chain joins TRBV30 and TRBJ2-2, with TRBD2 as a possible D gene (6 bases). This CDR3 is 15 amino acids long. V was shortened by 0 bases and J by 3 bases, with 11 bases between the two germline ends. The germline CDR1 and CDR2 sequences are GTSNPN and SVGIG (reference sequence). The variable domain in full, completed from reference TRBV30 and TRBJ2-2, reads SQTIHQWPATLVQPVGSPLSLECTVEGTSNPNLYWYRQAAGRGLQLLFYSVGIGQISSEVPQNLSASRPQDRQFILSSKKLLLSDSGFYLCAWSVPGLHTGELFFGEGSRLTVL.

The chain couples TRBV23-1 to TRBJ1-2; 7 bases line up with TRBD1. TRBV23-1 is reported as an ORF; its role is uncertain. V shed 4 bases, J shed 4 bases, and the junction held 6 bases outside the gene matches. CDR3 length: 14 residues. The CDR3 sequence: CASSPKGAGYGYTF. CDR3 DNA sequence: TGCGCCAGCAGTCCTAAGGGGGCAGGCTATGGCTACACCTTC.

This clone was observed once. V is TRBV20-1 and J is TRBJ2-5, with 11 bases aligning to TRBD2. This CDR3 has 16 amino acids. CDR1 and CDR2 from the germline V gene are DFQATT and SNEGSKA (reference sequence). Trimming cost V 6 bases and J 2 bases; bases outside gene matches: 11. The CDR3 DNA reads as TGCAGTGCCAGTCCCAGGACTAGCGGGTTACAAGAGACCCAGTACTTC. Amino acids: CSASPRTSGLQETQYF.

The genes are TRBV28 and TRBJ1-3; 8 bases fit TRBD1. Germline V gene sequence: CDR1 MDHEN, CDR2 SYDVKM. V shed 5 bases, J shed 4 bases, and the junction held 4 bases outside the gene matches. The CDR3 has 14 amino acids. The CDR3 nucleotides read TGTGCCAGCAGTCCCCAGGGGGCAGGAAACACCATATATTTT. It codes for CASSPQGAGNTIYF.